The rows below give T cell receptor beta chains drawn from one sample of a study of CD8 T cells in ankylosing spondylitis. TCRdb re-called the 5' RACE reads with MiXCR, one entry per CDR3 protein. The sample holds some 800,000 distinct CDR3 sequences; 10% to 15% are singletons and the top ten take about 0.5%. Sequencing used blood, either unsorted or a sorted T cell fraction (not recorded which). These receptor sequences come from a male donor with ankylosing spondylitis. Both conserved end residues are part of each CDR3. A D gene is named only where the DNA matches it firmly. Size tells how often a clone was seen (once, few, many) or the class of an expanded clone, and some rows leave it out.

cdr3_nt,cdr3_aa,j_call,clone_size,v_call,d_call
TGCAGTGCTAGGGGACTATCTGCGCAGTATTTT,CSARGLSAQYF,TRBJ2-3,few,TRBV20-1,TRBD2
TGTGCCATCACTGAACAGGGGGACACTGAAGCTTTCTTT,CAITEQGDTEAFF,TRBJ1-1,-,TRBV10-3,TRBD1
TGTGCCATCATGGGGGACAGGGGGAACACAGATACGCAGTATTTT,CAIMGDRGNTDTQYF,TRBJ2-3,few,TRBV10-3,TRBD1
TGCAGCGTATCCCCCAGGGGGGGAATCTACGAGCAGTACTTC,CSVSPRGGIYEQYF,TRBJ2-7,many,TRBV29-1,-
TGCGCCAGCAGCTTGAACCGCCTGGTCCACGAGCAGTACTTC,CASSLNRLVHEQYF,TRBJ2-7,few,TRBV5-1,-
TGTGCCAGCTCACCACCGTCAGGGTCCGAGCAGTACTTC,CASSPPSGSEQYF,TRBJ2-7,-,TRBV18,-
TGTGCCAGCTCCCCCGGGCCCACAAATAACTATGGCTACACCTTC,CASSPGPTNNYGYTF,TRBJ1-2,-,TRBV18,-
TGTGCCAGCAGCCAAGATGTTCCAGCCGGCACAGATACGCAGTATTTT,CASSQDVPAGTDTQYF,TRBJ2-3,many,TRBV4-2,-
TGCAGCGTTGAAGATATAGCCAGCCTTGGAAACACCATATATTTT,CSVEDIASLGNTIYF,TRBJ1-3,many,TRBV29-1,-
TGTGCCAGCAGTCCTTTAGCGGGTACCACAGATACGCAGTATTTT,CASSPLAGTTDTQYF,TRBJ2-3,-,TRBV28,TRBD2
TGCAGTGCTGGGGACGGGCGGCGTGAGCAGTTCTTC,CSAGDGRREQFF,TRBJ2-1,many,TRBV20-1,-
TGTGCCATCAGTGAGTCGGGACAGTCCTACAATGAGCAGTTCTTC,CAISESGQSYNEQFF,TRBJ2-1,many,TRBV10-3,TRBD1
TGTGCCAGCAGCTTAGCGTCGGTTCCGGCGTATGGCTACACCTTC,CASSLASVPAYGYTF,TRBJ1-2,many,TRBV7-2,-
TGTGCCAGCAGTGGAGCCCGTTGGAACGAGCAGTACTTC,CASSGARWNEQYF,TRBJ2-7,few,TRBV2,-
TGTGCCAGCAGTTACCCTAGAGTCGGGACTAAAAGCGATGAGCAGTTCTTC,CASSYPRVGTKSDEQFF,TRBJ2-1,-,TRBV6-2/TRBV6-3,TRBD2
TGTGCCAGCAGAACCGGGTCACACACCGGGGAGCTGTTTTTT,CASRTGSHTGELFF,TRBJ2-2,few,TRBV7-6,-
TGCAGTGCAACGAGGACTAGTACGAAGACCCAGTACTTC,CSATRTSTKTQYF,TRBJ2-5,many,TRBV20-1,TRBD2
TGCAGCGTTGCCGACGCAGGAGAGACCCAGTACTTC,CSVADAGETQYF,TRBJ2-5,many,TRBV29-1,-
TGCAGCGTTGAAGATCTGCAGTTGGAGCAGTACTTC,CSVEDLQLEQYF,TRBJ2-7,few,TRBV29-1,-
TGCAGCGTTCGGGGCAGGGGGCTGGACAATGAGCAGTTCTTC,CSVRGRGLDNEQFF,TRBJ2-1,few,TRBV29-1,TRBD1
TGTGCCAGCAGTTTATACAGGGGCTATGGCTACACCTTC,CASSLYRGYGYTF,TRBJ1-2,many,TRBV28,TRBD1
TGCGCCAGCAGCCCAGGCGAAGGGGACCCCCGCTACAATGAGCAGTTCTTC,CASSPGEGDPRYNEQFF,TRBJ2-1,few,TRBV4-3,-
TGTGCCATCAGGCAGATGACAGGGAAAGTATACGGCTCCTACGAGCAGTACTTC,CAIRQMTGKVYGSYEQYF,TRBJ2-7,few,TRBV10-3,TRBD1
TGTGCCAGCGGGCAGCTTGGGTCACCCCTCCACTTT,CASGQLGSPLHF,TRBJ1-6,few,TRBV12-3/TRBV12-4,-
TGTGCCAGCAGCTTGTCTCCCCTCGCCCCCTATGGCTACACCTTC,CASSLSPLAPYGYTF,TRBJ1-2,few,TRBV5-5,-
TGCGCCAGCAGTCAGGACAGACTCGGAAACACCATATATTTT,CASSQDRLGNTIYF,TRBJ1-3,-,TRBV5-1,-
TGTGCCAGCAGCCAAAGTTTCGCGGACTACACTGAAGCTTTCTTT,CASSQSFADYTEAFF,TRBJ1-1,few,TRBV3-1,-
TGTGCCACTCGGCGGGAGGCCGCCTACAATGAGCAGTTCTTC,CATRREAAYNEQFF,TRBJ2-1,-,TRBV10-3,TRBD2
TGTGCCAGCAGTAACTACAGGGTCGGTGGCTACACCTTC,CASSNYRVGGYTF,TRBJ1-2,few,TRBV6-5,-
TGTGCCAGCAGTGGGACAGGGTCGCTCCCAGACAATCAGCCCCAGCATTTT,CASSGTGSLPDNQPQHF,TRBJ1-5,few,TRBV6-2/TRBV6-3,TRBD1
TGTGCCAGCAGACAGCCTGGATTCTACGAGCAGTACTTC,CASRQPGFYEQYF,TRBJ2-7,-,TRBV6-1,-
TGTGCCAGCCGTAATTGGGGGGAGAGGGTATACGAGCAGTACTTC,CASRNWGERVYEQYF,TRBJ2-7,-,TRBV11-2,-
TGTGCCAGCAGCAGACCCGAGCGGTTCAACACAGATACGCAGTATTTT,CASSRPERFNTDTQYF,TRBJ2-3,-,TRBV21-1,-
TGCAGCGCAGGGACAGGTAGAAACACTGAAGCTTTCTTT,CSAGTGRNTEAFF,TRBJ1-1,many,TRBV29-1,TRBD1
TGTGCCAGCAGCTGGGACAGGGGGCGAGGAGAGACCCAGTACTTC,CASSWDRGRGETQYF,TRBJ2-5,few,TRBV12-3/TRBV12-4,TRBD1
TGCGCCAGCAGCCCCGGACAGGGGCTGTTCCAAGAGACCCAGTACTTC,CASSPGQGLFQETQYF,TRBJ2-5,-,TRBV5-1,TRBD1
TGTGCCAGCAGTTACTTGGGACAGGGTGAAACCGGGGAGCTGTTTTTT,CASSYLGQGETGELFF,TRBJ2-2,-,TRBV6-2/TRBV6-3,TRBD1
TGTGCCAGCCGGGAGGGTCCACACACAGATACGCAGTATTTT,CASREGPHTDTQYF,TRBJ2-3,-,TRBV2,TRBD2
TGTGCCAGCAGCCCCTCCGGAGGGTGGAGCTCTGGGGCCAACGTCCTGACTTTC,CASSPSGGWSSGANVLTF,TRBJ2-6,few,TRBV11-2,-
TGTGCCAGCAGCTTGCTCCAGGGGGGCCCAGGAGCCATCCCACACTTC,CASSLLQGGPGAIPHF,TRBJ2-7,few,TRBV5-5,-
TGTGCCAGCAGCGCCAACTCGGGACAACGAGAGACCCAGTACTTC,CASSANSGQRETQYF,TRBJ2-5,-,TRBV7-2,-
TGTGCCAGCAGGGAAGGGGCAGGGGTCTACAATGAGCAGTTCTTC,CASREGAGVYNEQFF,TRBJ2-1,few,TRBV27,-
TGCAGTGCCCGGGACAGTACATCCTACGAGCAGTACTTC,CSARDSTSYEQYF,TRBJ2-7,many,TRBV20-1,TRBD1
TGTGCCAGCACCAAGGGGGACAACACTGAAGCTTTCTTT,CASTKGDNTEAFF,TRBJ1-1,few,TRBV7-2,-
TGTGCCAGCAGCTTGAAGAATGAGCAGTTCTTC,CASSLKNEQFF,TRBJ2-1,many,TRBV7-2,-